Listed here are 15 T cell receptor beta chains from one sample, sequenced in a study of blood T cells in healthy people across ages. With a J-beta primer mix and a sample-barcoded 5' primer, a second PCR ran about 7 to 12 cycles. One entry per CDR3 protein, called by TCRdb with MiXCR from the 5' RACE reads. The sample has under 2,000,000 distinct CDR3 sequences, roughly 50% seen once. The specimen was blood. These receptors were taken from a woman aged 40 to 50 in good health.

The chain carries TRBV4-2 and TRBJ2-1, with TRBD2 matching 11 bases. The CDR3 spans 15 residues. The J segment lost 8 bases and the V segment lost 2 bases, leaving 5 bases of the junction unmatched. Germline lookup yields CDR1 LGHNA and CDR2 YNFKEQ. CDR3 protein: CASSQTGTSGDEQFF. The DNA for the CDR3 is TGTGCCAGCAGCCAAACCGGGACTAGCGGAGATGAGCAGTTCTTC.

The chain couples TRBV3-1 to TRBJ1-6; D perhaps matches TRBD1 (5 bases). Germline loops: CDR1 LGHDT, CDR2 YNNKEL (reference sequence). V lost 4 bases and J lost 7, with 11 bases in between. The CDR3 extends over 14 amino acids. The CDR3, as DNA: TGTGCCAGCAGCCGAGGCAGGGTGAATTCACCCCTCCACTTT. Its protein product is CASSRGRVNSPLHF.

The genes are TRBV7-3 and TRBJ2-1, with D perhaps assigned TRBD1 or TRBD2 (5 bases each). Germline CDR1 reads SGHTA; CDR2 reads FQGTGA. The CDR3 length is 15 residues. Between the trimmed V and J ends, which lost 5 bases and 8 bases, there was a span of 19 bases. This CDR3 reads CASSPNGAPGHEQFF. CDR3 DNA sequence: TGTGCCAGCAGCCCAAACGGGGCACCTGGCCATGAGCAGTTCTTC.

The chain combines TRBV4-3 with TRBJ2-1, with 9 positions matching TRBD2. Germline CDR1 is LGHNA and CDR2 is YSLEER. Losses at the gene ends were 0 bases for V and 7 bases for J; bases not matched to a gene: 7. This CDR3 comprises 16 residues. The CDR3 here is CASSQDSERGVNEQFF. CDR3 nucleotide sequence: TGCGCCAGCAGCCAAGATTCCGAGCGGGGGGTGAATGAGCAGTTCTTC.

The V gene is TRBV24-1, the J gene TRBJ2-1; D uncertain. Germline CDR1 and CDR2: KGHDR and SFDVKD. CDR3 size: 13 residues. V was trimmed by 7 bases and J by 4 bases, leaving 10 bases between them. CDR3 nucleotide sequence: TGTGCCACCAGAGGATTTGGGTACAATGAGCAGTTCTTC. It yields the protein CATRGFGYNEQFF.

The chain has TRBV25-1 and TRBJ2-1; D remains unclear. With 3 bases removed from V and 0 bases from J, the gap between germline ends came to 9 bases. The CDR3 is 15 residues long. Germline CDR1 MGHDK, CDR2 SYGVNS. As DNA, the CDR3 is TGTGCCAGCAGTGAGGGGTGGGTCTCCTACAATGAGCAGTTCTTC. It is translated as CASSEGWVSYNEQFF.

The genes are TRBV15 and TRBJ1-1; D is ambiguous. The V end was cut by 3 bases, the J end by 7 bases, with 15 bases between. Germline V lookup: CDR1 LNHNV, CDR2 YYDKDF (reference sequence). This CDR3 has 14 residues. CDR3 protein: CATSSDNVLDEAFF. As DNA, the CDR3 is TGTGCCACCAGCAGTGACAACGTCCTCGATGAAGCTTTCTTT.

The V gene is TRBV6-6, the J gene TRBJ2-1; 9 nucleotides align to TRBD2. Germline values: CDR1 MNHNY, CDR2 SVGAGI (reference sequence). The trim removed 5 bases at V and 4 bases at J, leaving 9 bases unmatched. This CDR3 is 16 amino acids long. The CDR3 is CASSPPGGGVYNEQFF. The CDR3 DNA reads TGTGCCAGCAGTCCCCCGGGCGGGGGGGTTTACAATGAGCAGTTCTTC.

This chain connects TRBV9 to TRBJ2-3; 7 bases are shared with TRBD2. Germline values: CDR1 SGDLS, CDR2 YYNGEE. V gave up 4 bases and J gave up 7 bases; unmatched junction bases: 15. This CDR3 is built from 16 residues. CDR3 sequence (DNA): TGTGCCAGCAGCCCACACCCGAGGGAGGGGCTGAATACGCAGTATTTT. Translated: CASSPHPREGLNTQYF.

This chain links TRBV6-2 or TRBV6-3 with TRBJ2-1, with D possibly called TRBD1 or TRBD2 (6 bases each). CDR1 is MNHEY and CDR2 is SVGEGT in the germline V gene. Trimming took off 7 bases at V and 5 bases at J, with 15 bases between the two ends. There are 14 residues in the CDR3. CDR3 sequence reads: CASTLWGANNEQFF. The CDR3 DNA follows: TGTGCCAGCACTCTGTGGGGGGCCAACAATGAGCAGTTCTTC.

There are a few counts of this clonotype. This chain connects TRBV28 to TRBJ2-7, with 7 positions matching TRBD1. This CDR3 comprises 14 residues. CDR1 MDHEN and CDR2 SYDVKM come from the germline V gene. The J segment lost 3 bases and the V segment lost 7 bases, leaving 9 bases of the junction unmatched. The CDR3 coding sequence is TGTGCCAGCACCCTGACAGGGTGGAGCTACGAGCAGTACTTC. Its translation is CASTLTGWSYEQYF.

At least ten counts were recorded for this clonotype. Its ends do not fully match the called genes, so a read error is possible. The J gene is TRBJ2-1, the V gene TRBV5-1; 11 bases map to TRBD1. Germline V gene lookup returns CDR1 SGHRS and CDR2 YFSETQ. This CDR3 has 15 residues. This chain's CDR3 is CASSPGQGAYNEQFF. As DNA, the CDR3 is TGTGCCAGCAGCCCGGGACAGGGGGCCTACAATGAGCAGTTCTTC.

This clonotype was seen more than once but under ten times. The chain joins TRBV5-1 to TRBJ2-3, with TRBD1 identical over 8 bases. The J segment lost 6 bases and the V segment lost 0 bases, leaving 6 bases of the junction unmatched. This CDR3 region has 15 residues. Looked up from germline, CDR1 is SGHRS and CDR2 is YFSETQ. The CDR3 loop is CASSLDAGGQDTQYF. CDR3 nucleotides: TGCGCCAGCAGCTTGGATGCAGGGGGCCAGGATACGCAGTATTTT.

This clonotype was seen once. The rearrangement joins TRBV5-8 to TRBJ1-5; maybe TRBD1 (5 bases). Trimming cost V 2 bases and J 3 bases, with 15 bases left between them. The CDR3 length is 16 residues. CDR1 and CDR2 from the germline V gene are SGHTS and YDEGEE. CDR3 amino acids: CASSFLPGMTNQPQHF. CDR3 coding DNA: TGTGCCAGCAGCTTTCTCCCAGGGATGACCAATCAGCCCCAGCATTTT.

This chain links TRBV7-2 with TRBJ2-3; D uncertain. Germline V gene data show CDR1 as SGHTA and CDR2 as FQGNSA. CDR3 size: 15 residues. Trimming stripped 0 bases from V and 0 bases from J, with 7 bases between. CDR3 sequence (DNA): TGTGCCAGCAGCTTAGCCCAGACTAGCACAGATACGCAGTATTTT. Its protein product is CASSLAQTSTDTQYF.